The 25 T cell receptor beta chains below were found in one sample sequenced in a study of control samples from healthy donors and cancer patients. TCRdb keeps only in-frame clones here, not all; method: immunoSEQ multiplex PCR. Of about 160,000 clones in the sample, 85% to 95% were seen once. Material for sequencing was blood. The receptors come from a woman between 55 and 75 years old in good health.

The DNA of the CDR3 is TGTGCCAGCTCATCAACAGGGGGCGCGAGGTCACCCCTCCACTTT. It yields the protein CASSSTGGARSPLHF. The chain combines TRBV18 with TRBJ1-6; 9 nucleotides align to TRBD1. J gave up 10 bases and V 5 bases, and 9 bases lay outside the gene matches. Germline CDR1 is KGHSH and CDR2 is LQKENI. This CDR3 has 15 amino acids.

This chain uses TRBV9 with TRBJ2-2, with D uncertain. V lost 0 bases and J 1 base, leaving 4 bases between the germline ends. The V gene's germline CDR1 is SGDLS and CDR2 YYNGEE. The CDR3 sequence is 14 residues long. The CDR3 sequence: CASSVARNTGELFF. CDR3 DNA sequence: TGTGCCAGCAGCGTAGCCAGGAACACCGGGGAGCTGTTTTTT.

The chain has TRBV7-8 and TRBJ1-2, with D tentatively TRBD1 (5 bases). Trimming cost V 1 base and J 3 bases, with 12 bases left between them. The CDR3 is 15 residues long. Germline V gene data show CDR1 as SGHVS and CDR2 as FQNEAQ. CDR3 loop: CASSLGEGLHYGYTF. In nucleotides, the CDR3 is TGTGCCAGCAGCTTAGGCGAGGGGCTTCACTATGGCTACACCTTC.

CDR3: CASSLGSSFTSYEQYF. In DNA, the CDR3 is TGCGCCAGCAGCTTGGGCTCAAGCTTCACCTCCTACGAGCAGTACTTC. The rearrangement uses TRBV5-1 and TRBJ2-7; no definite D call. CDR1 and CDR2 (germline): SGHRS, YFSETQ. With 0 bases removed from V and 0 bases from J, the gap between germline ends came to 13 bases. This CDR3 has 16 residues.

This clone was detected once. This chain's CDR3 is CASSRPPGTEAFF. CDR3 in DNA: TGTGCCAGCTCACGACCGCCTGGCACTGAAGCTTTCTTT. The chain recombines TRBV18 with TRBJ1-1; D is unresolved. Between the trimmed V and J ends, which lost 4 bases and 4 bases, there was a span of 10 bases. The germline V gene has CDR1 KGHSH and CDR2 LQKENI. CDR3 length: 13 residues.

This clone was observed a single time. The chain employs TRBV6-5 and TRBJ1-1; 10 nucleotides match TRBD1. V lost 6 bases to trimming and J lost 3 bases; unmatched junction nucleotides: 7. Germline CDR1 and CDR2: MNHEY and SVGAGI. The CDR3 loop spans 15 amino acids. CDR3 in DNA: TGTGCCAGCAGCTGGACCGGGACAGGGGACACTGAAGCTTTCTTT. It yields the protein CASSWTGTGDTEAFF.

The chain has TRBV23-1 and TRBJ2-5; 9 bases map to TRBD2. TRBV23-1 is filed as an ORF, its function uncertain. This CDR3 is 17 amino acids long. Unmatched junction bases numbered 18, after V lost 6 bases and J lost 7 bases. The CDR3 region is CASSQRGGGVFFLTQYF. The CDR3 DNA reads TGCGCCAGCAGCCAAAGGGGCGGGGGGGTCTTTTTTTTGACCCAGTACTTC.

The chain uses TRBV7-6 and TRBJ2-6; D gene unclear. The V gene lost 5 bases and the J gene lost 0 bases, with 14 bases spanning the gap. The germline CDR1 and CDR2 sequences are SGHVS and FNYEAQ. The CDR3 has 17 residues. CDR3 amino acids: CASSPTTYYSGANVLTF. DNA of the CDR3: TGTGCCAGCAGCCCAACAACGTACTACTCTGGGGCCAACGTCCTGACTTTC.

V usage is TRBV4-3 and J usage is TRBJ2-3, with a tentative D call TRBD1 (5 bases). The germline V gene has CDR1 LGHNA and CDR2 YSLEER. The CDR3 runs 15 residues. Trimming pared 0 bases from V and 2 bases from J, leaving 9 bases between. As DNA, the CDR3 is TGCGCCAGCAGCCAAGATTGGGGCTTCACAGATACGCAGTATTTT. Amino acids: CASSQDWGFTDTQYF.

J is TRBJ1-2 and V is TRBV11-2; no reliable D call. Per germline, CDR1 SGHAT and CDR2 FQNNGV. CDR3 length: 12 residues. With 6 bases removed from V and 0 bases from J, the gap between germline ends came to 5 bases. CDR3 nucleotide sequence: TGTGCCAGCAGTACTTCTAACTATGGCTACACCTTC. Translated: CASSTSNYGYTF.

This clone has more than one count but fewer than ten. The rearrangement joins TRBV19 to TRBJ1-5; a possible D gene is TRBD1 (6 bases). Between the trimmed V and J ends, which lost 7 bases and 3 bases, there was a span of 13 bases. The CDR3 is 14 residues long. CDR1 is LNHDA and CDR2 is SQIVND in the germline V gene (reference sequence). The DNA for the CDR3 is TGTGCCAGTAAAATGGACAGAATCAATCAGCCCCAGCATTTT. Residues: CASKMDRINQPQHF.

The chain couples TRBV10-3 to TRBJ2-3; the match to TRBD1 covers 9 bases. V was pared by 6 bases and J by 6 bases, with 7 bases of the junction left unmatched. CDR1 ENHRY and CDR2 SYGVKD come from the germline V gene. This CDR3 comprises 14 residues. The CDR3 DNA reads as TGTGCCATCAGACCGGGACAGGGAGAGGATACGCAGTATTTT. This codes for CAIRPGQGEDTQYF.

The V and J genes are TRBV12-3 or TRBV12-4 and TRBJ2-7; D uncertain. The CDR3 consists of 13 residues. V was trimmed by 4 bases and J by 1 base, leaving 8 bases between them. The CDR3 sequence: CASSSFRSYEQYF. The CDR3 DNA is TGTGCCAGCAGTTCCTTCAGGTCCTACGAGCAGTACTTC.

The rearrangement joins TRBV7-9 to TRBJ1-6; 9 bases fit TRBD1. V lost 4 bases to trimming and J lost 10 bases; unmatched junction nucleotides: 5. The germline CDR1 and CDR2 sequences are SEHNR and FQNEAQ (reference sequence). The CDR3 runs 14 residues. The CDR3 reads CASSSRTGDSPLHF. CDR3 DNA sequence: TGTGCCAGCAGCTCCAGGACAGGGGACTCACCCCTCCACTTT.

The chain recombines TRBV5-1 with TRBJ1-5; no firm D call. This CDR3 is 14 amino acids long. CDR1 and CDR2 (germline): SGHRS, YFSETQ. V dropped 0 bases and J dropped 6 bases, with 10 bases sitting between them. DNA for the CDR3: TGCGCCAGCAGCTTGGACGGCAGACGTCAGCCCCAGCATTTT. Amino acid sequence: CASSLDGRRQPQHF. Filled out from reference TRBV5-1 and TRBJ1-5, the complete variable domain reads KAGVTQTPRYLIKTRGQQVTLSCSPISGHRSVSWYQQTPGQGLQFLFEYFSETQRNKGNFPGRFSGRQFSNSRSEMNVSTLELGDSALYLCASSLDGRRQPQHFGDGTRLSIL.

CDR3 residues: CARSQRGRGYGYTF. The CDR3 DNA sequence: TGTGCCAGAAGCCAAAGGGGAAGGGGCTATGGCTACACCTTC. V gene TRBV5-3 combines with J gene TRBJ1-2; TRBD1 is a possible D gene (5 bases). TRBV5-3 qualifies as an ORF whose function is uncertain. The CDR3 totals 14 residues. V was shortened by 4 bases and J by 4 bases, with 14 bases between the two germline ends.

J is TRBJ1-4 and V is TRBV11-2, with 9 bases lining up with TRBD1. After removal of 2 bases from V and 1 base from J, the junction contained 8 bases not matched to a gene. Germline values: CDR1 SGHAT, CDR2 FQNNGV. This CDR3 region has 18 residues. CDR3 region: CASSLNAGTGRTNEKLFF. CDR3 coding DNA: TGTGCCAGCAGCTTAAACGCCGGGACAGGGAGAACTAATGAAAAACTGTTTTTT.

With respect to this clone: One junction end disagrees with the germline gene, perhaps due to a read error. V gene TRBV3-1 (or the pseudogene TRBV3-2) combines with J gene TRBJ2-1, with TRBD2 identical over 13 bases. This CDR3 contains 13 residues. Per the germline V gene, CDR1 is LGHDT and CDR2 is YNNKEL (reference sequence). Here the CDR3 DNA reads TGTGCCAGCAGCCAACAACTAGCGGGGGGGCCAGTCTTC. Encoded protein: CASSQQLAGGPVF.

This clone was counted once. The V and J genes are TRBV7-9 and TRBJ1-2, with a tentative D call TRBD1 (5 bases). This CDR3 is 15 amino acids long. Between the trimmed V and J ends, which lost 1 base and 4 bases, there was a span of 13 bases. Germline CDR1 SEHNR, CDR2 FQNEAQ (reference sequence). CDR3 nucleotides: TGTGCCAGCAGCTTAGTGGGAGCAGGGAGCTATGGCTACACCTTC. Translating it yields CASSLVGAGSYGYTF.

V is TRBV7-9 and J is TRBJ2-7; D uncertain. Trimming removed 1 base at V and 2 bases at J, with 3 bases between. In germline, CDR1 is SEHNR, CDR2 FQNEAQ (reference sequence). There are 12 residues in the CDR3. CDR3 loop: CASSLDAYEQYF. The CDR3 nucleotides are TGTGCCAGCAGCTTAGATGCCTACGAGCAGTACTTC.

V gene TRBV7-2 combines with J gene TRBJ1-4; TRBD1 might be the D (6 bases). V lost 5 bases and J lost 8, with 15 bases in between. The CDR3 runs to 14 residues. CDR1 is SGHTA, CDR2 FQGNSA, per germline. CDR3: CASSLWTGGEKLFF. For the CDR3, the DNA is TGTGCCAGCAGCCTGTGGACCGGGGGCGAAAAACTGTTTTTT.

This clone was observed a single time. The gene calls are TRBV12-3 or TRBV12-4 and TRBJ2-3; tentative D call: TRBD1 (6 bases). The CDR3 totals 13 residues. V lost 10 bases to trimming and J lost 3 bases, with 14 bases between them. The CDR3 DNA follows: TGTGCCATCACAAACACAGGGACAGATACGCAGTATTTT. Translated, it gives CAITNTGTDTQYF.

V is TRBV20-1 and J is TRBJ1-3; D not certain. CDR3 size: 15 residues. Trimming shortened V by 3 bases and J by 0 bases, and 12 bases separated the two germline ends. Germline V lookup: CDR1 DFQATT, CDR2 SNEGSKA (reference sequence). Here the CDR3 DNA reads TGCAGTGCTAGTTCCGATCAAAGCTCTGGAAACACCATATATTTT. Translation: CSASSDQSSGNTIYF.

The genes are TRBV4-3 and TRBJ1-5; D is perhaps TRBD1 (6 bases). Trimming pared 1 base from V and 4 bases from J, leaving 17 bases between. Looked up from germline, CDR1 is LGHNA and CDR2 is YSLEER. The CDR3 loop spans 17 amino acids. DNA for the CDR3: TGCGCCAGCAGCCAAGGGACAGAAAAACCCCCAAATCAGCCCCAGCATTTT. This translates into CASSQGTEKPPNQPQHF.

The chain combines TRBV3-1 (or the pseudogene TRBV3-2) with TRBJ2-2; 9 bases agree with TRBD1. The junction had 6 bases not matched to a gene; V was cut back by 6 bases and J by 4 bases. Germline values: CDR1 LGHDT, CDR2 YNNKEL (reference sequence). CDR3 length: 15 residues. The CDR3 sequence: CASSWDRAVTGELFF. The CDR3 DNA reads TGTGCCAGCAGTTGGGACAGGGCAGTCACCGGGGAGCTGTTTTTT.